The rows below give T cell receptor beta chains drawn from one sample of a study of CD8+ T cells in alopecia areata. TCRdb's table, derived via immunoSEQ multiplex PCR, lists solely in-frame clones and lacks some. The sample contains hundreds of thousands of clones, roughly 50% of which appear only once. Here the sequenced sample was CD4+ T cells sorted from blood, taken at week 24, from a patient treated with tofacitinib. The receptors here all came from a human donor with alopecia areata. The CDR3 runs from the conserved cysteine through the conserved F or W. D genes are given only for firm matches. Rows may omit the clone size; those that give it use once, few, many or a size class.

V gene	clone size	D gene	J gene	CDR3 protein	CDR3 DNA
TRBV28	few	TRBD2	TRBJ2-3	CASSFPLAGALTDTQYF	TGTGCCAGCAGTTTCCCGCTAGCGGGGGCCCTCACAGATACGCAGTATTTT
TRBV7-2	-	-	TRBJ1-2	CASSGLYGYTF	TGTGCCAGCAGCGGGCTTTATGGCTACACCTTC
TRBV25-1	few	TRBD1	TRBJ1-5	CASSGGQALNQPQHF	TGTGCCAGCAGTGGGGGACAGGCGCTCAATCAGCCCCAGCATTTT
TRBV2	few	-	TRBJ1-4	CASKNQEEKLFF	TGTGCCAGCAAAAACCAGGAAGAAAAACTGTTTTTT
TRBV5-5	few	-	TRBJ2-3	CASTGYDTQYF	TGTGCCAGCACTGGATACGATACGCAGTATTTT
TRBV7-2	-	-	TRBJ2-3	CASSLAGATDTQYF	TGTGCCAGCAGCTTAGCGGGGGCCACAGATACGCAGTATTTT
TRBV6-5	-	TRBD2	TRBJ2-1	CASSYRPSGGLNEQFF	TGTGCCAGCAGTTATCGACCCAGCGGGGGTCTGAATGAGCAGTTCTTC
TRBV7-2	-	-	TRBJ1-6	CASSFQYNSPLHF	TGTGCCAGCAGCTTTCAGTATAATTCACCCCTCCACTTT
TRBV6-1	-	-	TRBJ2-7	CASSEAGGSYEQYF	TGTGCCAGCAGTGAAGCAGGGGGCTCCTACGAGCAGTACTTC
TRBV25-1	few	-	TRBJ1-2	CASSETELYGYTF	TGTGCCAGCAGTGAGACAGAACTCTATGGCTACACCTTC
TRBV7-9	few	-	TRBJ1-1	CASSFLYGMNTEAFF	TGTGCCAGCAGCTTCTTGTACGGGATGAACACTGAAGCTTTCTTT
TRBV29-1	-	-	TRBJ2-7	CSVGTLGLIYEQYF	TGCAGCGTTGGGACCCTAGGGCTTATCTACGAGCAGTACTTC
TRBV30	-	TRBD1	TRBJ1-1	CAWSVPDREWTEAFF	TGTGCCTGGAGTGTACCAGACAGGGAGTGGACTGAAGCTTTCTTT
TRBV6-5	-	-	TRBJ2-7	CASRSQPSSSYEQYF	TGTGCCAGCAGGAGCCAGCCGTCGAGCTCCTACGAGCAGTACTTC